Listed below are T cell receptor beta chains from one sample, sequenced in a study of cytomegalovirus exposure and HLA in healthy donors. The repertoire was sequenced with immunoSEQ multiplex PCR; TCRdb's copy has only in-frame clones and lacks some. The sample holds under 150,000 clones, around 78% seen once. The specimen sequenced was PBMCs. The receptors shown here come from a man in his forties in good health and CMV-seronegative. CDR3s include the opening cysteine and the closing phenylalanine or tryptophan. A D gene is named only where the DNA matches it firmly. Part of the rows lack a size; the others show once, few, many or a class for expanded clones.

TGTGCCAGCAGCTCCGACAGAACTAACTATGGCTACACCTTC | CASSSDRTNYGYTF | NA | TRBJ1-2 | NA | TRBV9
TGCGCCAGCAGCCAAGGGACAGGGGGCAATGAGCAGTTCTTC | CASSQGTGGNEQFF | TRBD1 | TRBJ2-1 | NA | TRBV4-1
TGTGCCAGCAGCTTCATGGTTATAGGGGGCACTGAAGCTTTCTTT | CASSFMVIGGTEAFF | NA | TRBJ1-1 | NA | TRBV7-2
TGTGCCGGCAGCACCCCAGGGTTCCGGGAGCTGTTTTTT | CAGSTPGFRELFF | NA | TRBJ2-2 | NA | TRBV11-2
TGCAGCGTCCTATCTAGCTACGAGCAGTACTTC | CSVLSSYEQYF | NA | TRBJ2-7 | NA | TRBV29-1
TGTGCCAGTAGTACAAGGACAGGGTTCGGCACTGAAGCTTTCTTT | CASSTRTGFGTEAFF | TRBD1 | TRBJ1-1 | NA | TRBV19
TGTGCCAGTAGTATTGGCGGGAAGGAGCAGTTCTTC | CASSIGGKEQFF | NA | TRBJ2-1 | once | TRBV19
TGTGCCAGCTCACCGAAGGACATGAACACTGAAGCTTTCTTT | CASSPKDMNTEAFF | NA | TRBJ1-1 | NA | TRBV18
TGTGCCAGCAGCTTGCGGCGGGACAGGGCGGCCGGGGAGCTGTTTTTT | CASSLRRDRAAGELFF | TRBD1 | TRBJ2-2 | NA | TRBV5-6
TGCGCCAGCAGGGGCGGGGACCACTACGAGCAGTACTTC | CASRGGDHYEQYF | NA | TRBJ2-7 | few | TRBV5-1
TGTGCCAGCAGTGAATTGAACCGGGGTGAGCAGTTCTTC | CASSELNRGEQFF | NA | TRBJ2-1 | NA | TRBV25-1
TGTGCCAGCAGTTTCCTCGGGGGAGACTATGGCTACACCTTC | CASSFLGGDYGYTF | NA | TRBJ1-2 | NA | TRBV27
TGCGCCAGCAGTCGGGCGGGGGGTTCCCCAGAGACCCAGTACTTC | CASSRAGGSPETQYF | TRBD2 | TRBJ2-5 | few | TRBV10-2
TGCGCCAGCAGCTTGTACCAGGGGATTATGCAGACCCAGTACTTC | CASSLYQGIMQTQYF | NA | TRBJ2-5 | NA | TRBV5-1
TGTGCCAGCAGCTTGGCCGGGGTCCAAGAGACCCAGTACTTC | CASSLAGVQETQYF | NA | TRBJ2-5 | NA | TRBV5-5
TGTGCCAGCAAGGGCGGGACTAGCGGGAGCTTTTACGAGCAGTACTTC | CASKGGTSGSFYEQYF | TRBD2 | TRBJ2-7 | NA | TRBV2
TGTGCCAGCAGCCGTCAGGGACAGACAGATACGCAGTATTTT | CASSRQGQTDTQYF | TRBD1 | TRBJ2-3 | NA | TRBV7-3
TGCGCCAGCAGCTTGCGACAGGGGAAGGATTCACCCCTCCACTTT | CASSLRQGKDSPLHF | TRBD1 | TRBJ1-6 | few | TRBV5-1
TGTGCCAGCTCACCACAGGGGTACGGGGAGCTGTTTTTT | CASSPQGYGELFF | NA | TRBJ2-2 | NA | TRBV18
TGTGCCAGCAGCTTACGACAGGGTACCCTCCACAATGAGCAGTTCTTC | CASSLRQGTLHNEQFF | TRBD1 | TRBJ2-1 | NA | TRBV11-3
TGTGCCAGCAGCTTGGGAGTAAGAGTCTATGGCTACACCTTC | CASSLGVRVYGYTF | NA | TRBJ1-2 | few | TRBV5-6
TGTGCCAGCAGCTTATACAGAAGCACAGATACGCAGTATTTT | CASSLYRSTDTQYF | NA | TRBJ2-3 | few | TRBV7-2
TGTGCCAGCAGCTTCGGACAGGGAATCTATGAGCAGTTCTTC | CASSFGQGIYEQFF | TRBD1 | TRBJ2-1 | NA | TRBV5-6
TGTGCCAGCAGTGAGAGACCCAGGGGCGGCGGAGATACGCAGTATTTT | CASSERPRGGGDTQYF | NA | TRBJ2-3 | NA | TRBV2
TGTGCCAGTAGTATACGGGGAATAGCGGGGGGGCCGGAGACCCAGTACTTC | CASSIRGIAGGPETQYF | TRBD2 | TRBJ2-5 | few | TRBV19
TGTGCCTGCTCCACCGGGACTAGCGGATCCTACGAGCAGTACTTC | CACSTGTSGSYEQYF | TRBD2 | TRBJ2-7 | NA | TRBV30
TGTGCCAGCCAGACAGGGGGCCGTTACAATGAGCAGTTCTTC | CASQTGGRYNEQFF | TRBD1 | TRBJ2-1 | NA | TRBV6-5
TGTGCCAGTAGTATCGCCGCGAATAGCAATCAGCCCCAGCATTTT | CASSIAANSNQPQHF | NA | TRBJ1-5 | NA | TRBV19
TGTGCCAGCAGCCAGACAGGGGGCGAGTACGAGCAGTACTTC | CASSQTGGEYEQYF | TRBD1 | TRBJ2-7 | NA | TRBV5-4
TGTGCCAGCAGCTTTCCAGGAGTGGGGGACAGGGTCGCTTCACCCCTCCACTTT | CASSFPGVGDRVASPLHF | TRBD1 | TRBJ1-6 | NA | TRBV7-2
TGCAGCGCCCTCCGACAGGGCTCTGGAAACACCATATATTTT | CSALRQGSGNTIYF | TRBD1 | TRBJ1-3 | NA | TRBV29-1
TGTGCCAGCAGCCACCTTACTAGCGGGCATGGCAATGAGCAGTTCTTC | CASSHLTSGHGNEQFF | TRBD2 | TRBJ2-1 | few | TRBV5-4
TGTGCCAGCAGCCCGGGACAGGGGGAGGCTGAAGCTTTCTTT | CASSPGQGEAEAFF | TRBD1 | TRBJ1-1 | NA | TRBV7-6
TGTGCCAGCAGATTTCGGGGTAACACCGGGGAGCTGTTTTTT | CASRFRGNTGELFF | NA | TRBJ2-2 | NA | TRBV27
TGTGCCAGCAGCTTCTCCGATGAGCAGTTCTTC | CASSFSDEQFF | NA | TRBJ2-1 | NA | TRBV7-6
TGTGCCAGCAGTGTCCCGGGAGCGATCTATGGCTACACCTTC | CASSVPGAIYGYTF | NA | TRBJ1-2 | NA | TRBV2
TGTGCCAGTAGTATCCGGCAGGGGGCCCTGAACACTGAAGCTTTCTTT | CASSIRQGALNTEAFF | TRBD1 | TRBJ1-1 | NA | TRBV19
TGTGCCAGCAGCTACTACGGACTAGCGGGAGTCGAGCAGTACTTC | CASSYYGLAGVEQYF | TRBD2 | TRBJ2-7 | NA | TRBV5-6
TGTGCCAGCAGCTTGGAGGTAGGGGGCGTCACAGATACGCAGTATTTT | CASSLEVGGVTDTQYF | TRBD1 | TRBJ2-3 | NA | TRBV5-5
TGTGCCAGCAGTGAACGTTGGGGGCTGGGCACAGATACGCAGTATTTT | CASSERWGLGTDTQYF | NA | TRBJ2-3 | NA | TRBV6-4
TGTGCCAGCACCACAGGCAATCAGCCCCAGCATTTT | CASTTGNQPQHF | NA | TRBJ1-5 | NA | TRBV6-5
TGTGCCAGCAGCGAATTCCACCGGGACACATACACCGGGGAGCTGTTTTTT | CASSEFHRDTYTGELFF | NA | TRBJ2-2 | NA | TRBV13
TGTGCCAGCAGCGGGCGACAGGTCCCCCAGGAGACCCAGTACTTC | CASSGRQVPQETQYF | NA | TRBJ2-5 | NA | TRBV11-1
TGTGCCAGCAGTTACTCCCAGGGATCGATGAACACTGAAGCTTTCTTT | CASSYSQGSMNTEAFF | NA | TRBJ1-1 | NA | TRBV6-5
TGTGCCAGCAGCTCCTCCGGGACAGGGGTTCGAGAGACCCAGTACTTC | CASSSSGTGVRETQYF | TRBD1 | TRBJ2-5 | NA | TRBV7-6
TGTGCCAGCAGCCCACAGGGGGCTCTGCGACCCCAGCGTGAGCAGTTCTTC | CASSPQGALRPQREQFF | TRBD1 | TRBJ2-1 | NA | TRBV9
TGTGCCAGTAGTACGGGACAGGGCGACTATGGCTACACCTTC | CASSTGQGDYGYTF | TRBD1 | TRBJ1-2 | NA | TRBV19
TGTGCCAGTAGTATTAGTCCATACACTGAAGCTTTCTTT | CASSISPYTEAFF | NA | TRBJ1-1 | NA | TRBV19
TGTGCCAGCACCCTACGCCGACAGGACCTCTCCTACGAGCAGTACTTC | CASTLRRQDLSYEQYF | NA | TRBJ2-7 | NA | TRBV28
TGTGCCAGCAGCAAACCCACCTTAAACAAAACGAACACCGGGGAGCTGTTTTTT | CASSKPTLNKTNTGELFF | NA | TRBJ2-2 | NA | TRBV21-1
TGTGCCAGCAGTCCCCTTCGGGGTGGGGTTGAGCAGTTCTTC | CASSPLRGGVEQFF | NA | TRBJ2-1 | NA | TRBV27
TGCGCCAGCAGCCTTTCATACCGGGAACTTAATTCACCCCTCCACTTT | CASSLSYRELNSPLHF | NA | TRBJ1-6 | NA | TRBV4-3
TGTGCCAGCAGCTTAGACAGCCGTAATGAAAAACTGTTTTTT | CASSLDSRNEKLFF | NA | TRBJ1-4 | once | TRBV7-8
TGCGCCAGCAGCCAGGGACAGATGAATCAGCCCCAGCATTTT | CASSQGQMNQPQHF | TRBD1 | TRBJ1-5 | NA | TRBV4-3
TGTGCCAGCAGCTTCGATCAGGGGACTGAAGCTTTCTTT | CASSFDQGTEAFF | NA | TRBJ1-1 | NA | TRBV7-3
TGTGCTGCCGGAGGGAGGAGTAATGAGCAGTTCTTC | CAAGGRSNEQFF | NA | TRBJ2-1 | NA | TRBV28
TGTGCCAGCAGTGAGGGTGGGGCCCTCTATAATTCACCCCTCCACTTT | CASSEGGALYNSPLHF | NA | TRBJ1-6 | few | TRBV6-1